A selection of T cell receptor beta chains follows, all from one sample in a study of blood T cells in healthy people across ages. TCRdb reprocessed the 5' RACE reads with MiXCR, giving one entry per CDR3 protein. Of around 500,000 distinct CDR3 sequences listed, roughly a quarter are singletons. The same data also went into a second study, on T cells of mothers and their children.

Sequencing was carried out using blood. Receptors originate from a boy aged 2 to 9 in good health. Each CDR3 is given with its conserved first and last residue. A D gene is named only where the DNA matches it firmly. Not all rows give a size; the values are once, few, many and, for expanded clones, a class.

v_call: TRBV6-1; clone_size: .; d_call: .; j_call: TRBJ2-5; cdr3_aa: CASISTGGETQYF; cdr3_nt: TGTGCCAGCATATCGACCGGAGGGGAGACCCAGTACTTC
v_call: TRBV14; clone_size: .; d_call: .; j_call: TRBJ2-2; cdr3_aa: CASSQVWRSNTGELFF; cdr3_nt: TGTGCCAGCAGCCAAGTTTGGAGGAGTAACACCGGGGAGCTGTTTTTT
v_call: TRBV5-1; clone_size: .; d_call: .; j_call: TRBJ2-3; cdr3_aa: CASSLADYRTDTQYF; cdr3_nt: TGCGCCAGCAGCTTGGCCGACTATCGCACAGATACGCAGTATTTT
v_call: TRBV27; clone_size: .; d_call: .; j_call: TRBJ2-5; cdr3_aa: CASSGTDEETQYF; cdr3_nt: TGTGCCAGCAGTGGGACTGACGAAGAGACCCAGTACTTC
v_call: TRBV10-3; clone_size: few; d_call: TRBD2; j_call: TRBJ2-7; cdr3_aa: CAIFIAGREYEQYF; cdr3_nt: TGTGCCATTTTCATAGCGGGACGGGAGTACGAGCAGTACTTC
v_call: TRBV20-1; clone_size: .; d_call: .; j_call: TRBJ2-3; cdr3_aa: CSARGGRSGSTDTQYF; cdr3_nt: TGCAGTGCTAGAGGAGGGAGAAGCGGGAGCACAGATACGCAGTATTTT
v_call: TRBV5-1; clone_size: few; d_call: .; j_call: TRBJ2-1; cdr3_aa: CASTMRVGFILSSNEQFF; cdr3_nt: TGCGCCAGCACCATGAGGGTAGGCTTTATCTTATCAAGCAATGAGCAGTTCTTC
v_call: TRBV10-3; clone_size: few; d_call: .; j_call: TRBJ2-1; cdr3_aa: CAIRPLASDEQFF; cdr3_nt: TGTGCCATCAGACCACTAGCAAGCGATGAGCAGTTCTTC
v_call: TRBV6-1; clone_size: .; d_call: TRBD2; j_call: TRBJ2-3; cdr3_aa: CASIRRGGRDTQYF; cdr3_nt: TGTGCCAGCATAAGGCGGGGGGGCAGAGATACGCAGTATTTT
v_call: TRBV7-9; clone_size: few; d_call: .; j_call: TRBJ1-1; cdr3_aa: CASSPGEGGTEAFF; cdr3_nt: TGTGCCAGCTCCCCGGGAGAGGGAGGCACTGAAGCTTTCTTT
v_call: TRBV27; clone_size: .; d_call: TRBD1; j_call: TRBJ1-2; cdr3_aa: CASKEQGTYGYTF; cdr3_nt: TGTGCCAGCAAAGAACAGGGGACCTATGGCTACACCTTC
v_call: TRBV13; clone_size: .; d_call: TRBD2; j_call: TRBJ2-3; cdr3_aa: CASSFGASGKATDTQYF; cdr3_nt: TGTGCCAGCAGCTTCGGAGCTAGCGGGAAAGCCACAGATACGCAGTATTTT
v_call: TRBV7-9; clone_size: .; d_call: TRBD1; j_call: TRBJ1-5; cdr3_aa: CASSLARTGQGDQPQHF; cdr3_nt: TGTGCCAGCAGCTTAGCCCGGACGGGACAGGGGGATCAGCCCCAGCATTTT
v_call: TRBV7-6; clone_size: .; d_call: TRBD2; j_call: TRBJ2-1; cdr3_aa: CASSSLAGGQNEQFF; cdr3_nt: TGTGCCAGCAGCTCTCTAGCGGGGGGGCAAAATGAGCAGTTCTTC
v_call: TRBV5-1; clone_size: few; d_call: TRBD1; j_call: TRBJ2-7; cdr3_aa: CASSSPRTGNEQYF; cdr3_nt: TGCGCCAGCAGCTCCCCGCGGACAGGGAACGAGCAGTACTTC
v_call: TRBV7-9; clone_size: .; d_call: .; j_call: TRBJ1-1; cdr3_aa: CASSSSGGTEAFF; cdr3_nt: TGTGCCAGCAGCTCCTCCGGGGGGACTGAAGCTTTCTTT
v_call: TRBV11-3; clone_size: .; d_call: .; j_call: TRBJ2-7; cdr3_aa: CASSPGRGRDEQYF; cdr3_nt: TGTGCCAGCAGCCCGGGACGTGGGCGAGACGAGCAGTACTTC
v_call: TRBV18; clone_size: .; d_call: TRBD1; j_call: TRBJ1-1; cdr3_aa: CASSLRTGLNTEAFF; cdr3_nt: TGTGCCAGCTCACTGCGGACAGGGCTGAACACTGAAGCTTTCTTT
v_call: TRBV2; clone_size: few; d_call: .; j_call: TRBJ2-1; cdr3_aa: CANRIGDNEQFF; cdr3_nt: TGTGCCAATCGAATAGGAGACAATGAGCAGTTCTTC
v_call: TRBV20-1; clone_size: .; d_call: TRBD1; j_call: TRBJ2-2; cdr3_aa: CSARETGAGSGELFF; cdr3_nt: TGCAGTGCTAGAGAAACAGGGGCCGGGTCCGGGGAGCTGTTTTTT
v_call: TRBV5-6; clone_size: few; d_call: .; j_call: TRBJ2-5; cdr3_aa: CASTLRKRAEQETQYF; cdr3_nt: TGTGCCAGCACCCTAAGGAAACGGGCAGAACAAGAGACCCAGTACTTC
v_call: TRBV7-9; clone_size: .; d_call: TRBD2; j_call: TRBJ2-1; cdr3_aa: CASSPAGGRSYNEQFF; cdr3_nt: TGTGCCAGCAGTCCAGCGGGAGGGAGGTCCTACAATGAGCAGTTCTTC
v_call: TRBV5-1; clone_size: .; d_call: .; j_call: TRBJ2-2; cdr3_aa: CACSRPNTGELFF; cdr3_nt: TGCGCCTGCAGCAGACCTAACACCGGGGAGCTGTTTTTT
v_call: TRBV7-2; clone_size: few; d_call: .; j_call: TRBJ2-5; cdr3_aa: CASSTGNGETQYF; cdr3_nt: TGTGCCAGCAGTACGGGCAACGGAGAGACCCAGTACTTC
v_call: TRBV20-1; clone_size: few; d_call: .; j_call: TRBJ2-7; cdr3_aa: CSARDRTGAGASYEQYF; cdr3_nt: TGCAGTGCTAGAGATCGGACGGGGGCGGGGGCTTCCTACGAGCAGTACTTC
v_call: TRBV10-3; clone_size: .; d_call: .; j_call: TRBJ2-3; cdr3_aa: CAIRTSTDTQYF; cdr3_nt: TGTGCCATCAGGACTAGTACAGATACGCAGTATTTT
v_call: TRBV7-2; clone_size: .; d_call: .; j_call: TRBJ1-1; cdr3_aa: CASSLFPSGGWTEAFF; cdr3_nt: TGTGCCAGCAGCTTATTTCCATCGGGGGGCTGGACTGAAGCTTTCTTT
v_call: TRBV12-3/TRBV12-4; clone_size: few; d_call: .; j_call: TRBJ2-1; cdr3_aa: CASSTPDGEQFF; cdr3_nt: TGTGCCAGCAGTACCCCGGACGGGGAGCAGTTCTTC
v_call: TRBV9; clone_size: few; d_call: .; j_call: TRBJ1-1; cdr3_aa: CASSVEARALEAFF; cdr3_nt: TGTGCCAGCAGCGTAGAAGCTAGGGCCCTTGAAGCTTTCTTT
v_call: TRBV7-9; clone_size: .; d_call: .; j_call: TRBJ2-7; cdr3_aa: CASSSFQGNEQYF; cdr3_nt: TGTGCCAGCAGCTCGTTTCAGGGGAATGAGCAGTACTTC
v_call: TRBV29-1; clone_size: few; d_call: .; j_call: TRBJ2-5; cdr3_aa: CSVRDFQETQYF; cdr3_nt: TGCAGCGTCCGGGACTTCCAAGAGACCCAGTACTTC